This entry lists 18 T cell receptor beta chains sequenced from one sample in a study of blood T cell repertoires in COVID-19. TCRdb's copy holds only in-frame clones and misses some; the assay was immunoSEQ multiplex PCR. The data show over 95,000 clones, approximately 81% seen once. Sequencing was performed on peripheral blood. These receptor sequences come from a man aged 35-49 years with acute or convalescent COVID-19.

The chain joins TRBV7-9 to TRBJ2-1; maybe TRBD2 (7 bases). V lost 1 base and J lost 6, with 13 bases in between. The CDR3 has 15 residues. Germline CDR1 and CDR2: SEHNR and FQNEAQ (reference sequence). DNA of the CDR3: TGTGCCAGCAGCTTAGGATATGGGGGGGCCAATGAGCAGTTCTTC. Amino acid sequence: CASSLGYGGANEQFF.

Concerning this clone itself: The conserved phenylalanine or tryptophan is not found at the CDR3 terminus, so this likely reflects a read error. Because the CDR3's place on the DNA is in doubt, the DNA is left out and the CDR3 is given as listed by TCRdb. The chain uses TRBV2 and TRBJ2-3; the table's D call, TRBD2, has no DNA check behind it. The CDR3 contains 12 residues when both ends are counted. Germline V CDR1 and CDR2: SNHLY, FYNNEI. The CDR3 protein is CASSLTSEVGRY.

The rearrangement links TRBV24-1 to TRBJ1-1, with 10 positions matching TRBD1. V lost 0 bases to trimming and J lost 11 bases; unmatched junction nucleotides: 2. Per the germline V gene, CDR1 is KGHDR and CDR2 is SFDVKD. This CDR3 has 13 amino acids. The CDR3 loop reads CATSDLDRGLAFF. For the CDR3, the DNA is TGTGCCACCAGTGATTTGGACAGGGGGCTTGCTTTCTTT.

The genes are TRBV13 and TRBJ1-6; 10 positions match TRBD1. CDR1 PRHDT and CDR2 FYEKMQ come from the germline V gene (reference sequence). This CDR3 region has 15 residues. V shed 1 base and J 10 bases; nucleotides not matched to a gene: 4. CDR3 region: CASSLAGTGDSPLHF. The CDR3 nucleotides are TGTGCCAGCAGCTTAGCGGGGACAGGGGACTCACCCCTCCACTTT.

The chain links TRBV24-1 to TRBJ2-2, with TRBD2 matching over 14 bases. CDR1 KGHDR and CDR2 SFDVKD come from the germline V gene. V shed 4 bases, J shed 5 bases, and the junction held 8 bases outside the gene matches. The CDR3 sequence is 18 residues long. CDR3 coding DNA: TGTGCCACCAGTGACGACGGGACTAGCGGGGGAAGTACCGGGGAGCTGTTTTTT. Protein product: CATSDDGTSGGSTGELFF.

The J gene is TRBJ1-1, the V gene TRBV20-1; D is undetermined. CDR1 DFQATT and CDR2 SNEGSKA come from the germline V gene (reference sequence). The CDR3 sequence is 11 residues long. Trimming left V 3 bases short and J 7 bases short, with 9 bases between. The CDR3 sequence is CSASPGNEAFF. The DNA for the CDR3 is TGCAGTGCTAGCCCGGGGAATGAAGCTTTCTTT.

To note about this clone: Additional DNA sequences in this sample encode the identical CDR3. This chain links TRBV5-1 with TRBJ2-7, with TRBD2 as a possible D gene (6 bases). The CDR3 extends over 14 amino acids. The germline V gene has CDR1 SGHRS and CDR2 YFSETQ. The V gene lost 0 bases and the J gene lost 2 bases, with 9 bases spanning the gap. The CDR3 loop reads CASSLAAGPYEQYF. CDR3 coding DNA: TGCGCCAGCAGCTTGGCCGCGGGACCCTACGAGCAGTACTTC.

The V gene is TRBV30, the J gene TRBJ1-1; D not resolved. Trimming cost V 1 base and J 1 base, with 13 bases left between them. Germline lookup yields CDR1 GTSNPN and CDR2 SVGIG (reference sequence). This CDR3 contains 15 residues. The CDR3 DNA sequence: TGTGCCTGGAGTGAACACGGAGGAGCGAACACTGAAGCTTTCTTT. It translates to CAWSEHGGANTEAFF.

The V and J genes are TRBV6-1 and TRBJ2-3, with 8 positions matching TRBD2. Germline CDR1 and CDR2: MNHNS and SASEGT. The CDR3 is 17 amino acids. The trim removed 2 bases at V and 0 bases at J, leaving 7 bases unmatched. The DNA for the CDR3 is TGTGCCAGCAGTGAAATCCCCAGCGGGGGCAGCACAGATACGCAGTATTTT. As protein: CASSEIPSGGSTDTQYF.

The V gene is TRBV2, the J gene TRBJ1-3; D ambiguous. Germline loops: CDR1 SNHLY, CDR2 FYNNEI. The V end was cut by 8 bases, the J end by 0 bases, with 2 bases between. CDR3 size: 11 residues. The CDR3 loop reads CASLSGNTIYF. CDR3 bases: TGTGCCAGCCTCTCTGGAAACACCATATATTTT.

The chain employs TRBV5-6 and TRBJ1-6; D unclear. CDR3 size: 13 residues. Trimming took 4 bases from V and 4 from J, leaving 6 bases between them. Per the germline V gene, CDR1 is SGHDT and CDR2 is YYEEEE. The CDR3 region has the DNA TGTGCCAGCAGCCCTTTTTATAATTCACCCCTCCACTTT. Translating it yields CASSPFYNSPLHF.

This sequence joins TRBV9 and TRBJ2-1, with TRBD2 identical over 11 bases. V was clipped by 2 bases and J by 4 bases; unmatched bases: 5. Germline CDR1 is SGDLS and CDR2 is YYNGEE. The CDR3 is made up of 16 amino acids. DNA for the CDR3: TGTGCCAGCAGCGTTAGACTAGCGGGGAGATACAATGAGCAGTTCTTC. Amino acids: CASSVRLAGRYNEQFF.

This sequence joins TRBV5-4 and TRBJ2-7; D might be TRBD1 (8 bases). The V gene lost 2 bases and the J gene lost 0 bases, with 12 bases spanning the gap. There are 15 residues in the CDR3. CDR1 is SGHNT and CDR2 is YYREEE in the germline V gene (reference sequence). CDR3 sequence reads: CASSFGGTGSYEQYF. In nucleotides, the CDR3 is TGTGCCAGCAGCTTCGGGGGGACAGGCTCCTACGAGCAGTACTTC. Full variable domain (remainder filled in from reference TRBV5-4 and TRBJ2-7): ETGVTQSPTHLIKTRGQQVTLRCSSQSGHNTVSWYQQALGQGPQFIFQYYREEENGRGNFPPRFSGLQFPNYSSELNVNALELDDSALYLCASSFGGTGSYEQYFGPGTRLTVT.

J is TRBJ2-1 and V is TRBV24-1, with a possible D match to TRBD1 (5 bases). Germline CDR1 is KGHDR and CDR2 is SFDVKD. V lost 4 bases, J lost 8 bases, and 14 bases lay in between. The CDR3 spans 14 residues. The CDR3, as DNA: TGTGCCACCAGTGACCCCCGCAGGGTCGATGAGCAGTTCTTC. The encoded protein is CATSDPRRVDEQFF.

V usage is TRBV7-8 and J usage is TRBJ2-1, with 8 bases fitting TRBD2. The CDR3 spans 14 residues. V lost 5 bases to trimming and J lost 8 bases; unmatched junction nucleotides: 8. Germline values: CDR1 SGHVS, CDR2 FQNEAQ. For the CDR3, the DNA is TGTGCCAGCAGCACGGGGACTAGTCGGTATGAGCAGTTCTTC. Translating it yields CASSTGTSRYEQFF.

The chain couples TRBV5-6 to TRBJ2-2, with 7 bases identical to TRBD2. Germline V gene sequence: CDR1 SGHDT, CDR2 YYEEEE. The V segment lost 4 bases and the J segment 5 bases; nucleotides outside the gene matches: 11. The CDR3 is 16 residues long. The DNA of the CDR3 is TGTGCCAGCAGCCCCCCCAGCGCGGGGGTGACCGGGGAGCTGTTTTTT. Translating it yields CASSPPSAGVTGELFF.

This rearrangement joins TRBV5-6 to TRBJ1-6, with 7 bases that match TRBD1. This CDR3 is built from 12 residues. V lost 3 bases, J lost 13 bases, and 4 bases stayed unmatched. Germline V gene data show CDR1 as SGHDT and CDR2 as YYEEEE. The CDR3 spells CASSSRGSPLHF. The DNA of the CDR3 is TGTGCCAGCAGCTCCAGGGGGTCTCCCCTCCACTTT.

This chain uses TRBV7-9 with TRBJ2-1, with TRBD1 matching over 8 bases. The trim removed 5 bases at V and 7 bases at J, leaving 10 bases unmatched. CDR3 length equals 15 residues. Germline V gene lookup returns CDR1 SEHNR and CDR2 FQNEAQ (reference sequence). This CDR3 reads CASSPGGRGLNEQFF. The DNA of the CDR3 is TGTGCCAGCAGCCCCGGTGGCAGGGGGCTAAATGAGCAGTTCTTC. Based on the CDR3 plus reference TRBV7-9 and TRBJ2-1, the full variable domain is DTGVSQNPRHKITKRGQNVTFRCDPISEHNRLYWYRQTLGQGPEFLTYFQNEAQLEKSRLLSDRFSAERPKGSFSTLEIQRTEQGDSAMYLCASSPGGRGLNEQFFGPGTRLTVL.